These 19 T cell receptor beta chains came from one sample sequenced in a study of T-cell reconstitution after alpha-beta-depleted transplantation in children. It was with unique molecular identifiers that the TCRbeta library was prepared. TCRdb re-called the PCR reads with MiXCR, one entry per CDR3 protein. Of roughly 90,000 distinct CDR3 sequences listed, 12% are singletons. The source was PBMCs from the stem cell graft donor, collected from the stem cell graft. Receptors originate from a human donor who donated a stem cell graft to a child with inherited bone marrow failure.

This clonotype was recorded at least ten times. This chain connects TRBV7-2 to TRBJ1-1; TRBD1 matches at 12 bases. V lost 5 bases and J lost 7; bases outside the gene matches: 8. The germline V gene has CDR1 SGHTA and CDR2 FQGNSA. The CDR3 contains 15 residues. The DNA of the CDR3 is TGTGCCAGCAGCCCCCCGGGACAGGGGGCTTTTGAAGCTTTCTTT. Translated, it gives CASSPPGQGAFEAFF.

This clonotype has a count of ten or more. The chain couples TRBV11-2 to TRBJ2-3; 8 bases align to TRBD1. V lost 1 base, J lost 4 bases, and 7 bases stayed unmatched. CDR3 length: 16 amino acids. Germline CDR1 and CDR2: SGHAT and FQNNGV. CDR3 DNA: TGTGCCAGCAGCTTAGTCGGCAGGGGGCTTGCAGATACGCAGTATTTT. Translated: CASSLVGRGLADTQYF.

This clonotype showed up many times. The chain employs TRBV7-9 and TRBJ2-3, with D possibly matching TRBD2 (6 bases). Germline V gene data show CDR1 as SEHNR and CDR2 as FQNEAQ (reference sequence). The length of the CDR3 is 15 residues. V was cut by 6 bases and J by 2 bases, with 15 bases left in between. The CDR3 nucleotides read TGTGCCAGCAGTCCTACCCGGGGGAACACAGATACGCAGTATTTT. This encodes CASSPTRGNTDTQYF.

This rearrangement joins TRBV5-1 to TRBJ2-2; the D is unclear. V was pared by 5 bases and J by 2 bases, with 10 bases between. CDR3 length: 14 amino acids. Germline V gene lookup returns CDR1 SGHRS and CDR2 YFSETQ. The chain's CDR3 is CASRSSTNTGELFF. Here the CDR3 DNA reads TGCGCCAGCAGGTCGTCTACTAACACCGGGGAGCTGTTTTTT.

There are many counts of this clonotype. This rearrangement joins TRBV12-3 or TRBV12-4 to TRBJ2-1; D is uncertain. V lost 1 base, J lost 4 bases, and 8 bases lay in between. The CDR3 has 14 amino acids. The CDR3 DNA follows: TGTGCCAGCAGTTTAGGGGCAGTTTACAATGAGCAGTTCTTC. This encodes CASSLGAVYNEQFF.

A remark on this clonotype: Given a much more abundant clone one base away, this may be a read error. The chain recombines TRBV6-1 with TRBJ2-6; D is unresolved. The V end was cut by 6 bases, the J end by 1 base, with 19 bases between. Germline V gene data show CDR1 as MNHNS and CDR2 as SASEGT. CDR3 length: 18 amino acids. The CDR3 nucleotides are TGTGCCAGCAGGCAGCTACATGGACCCGCGTCTGGGGCCAACGTCCTGACTTTC. This codes for CASRQLHGPASGANVLTF.

This clonotype was counted ten times or more. The chain combines TRBV9 with TRBJ2-3; D unresolved. CDR3 length equals 12 residues. The germline CDR1 and CDR2 sequences are SGDLS and YYNGEE. Trimming took 4 bases from V and 6 from J, leaving 9 bases between them. CDR3 residues: CASSPYRDTQYF. In nucleotides, the CDR3 is TGTGCCAGCAGCCCCTATAGGGATACGCAGTATTTT.

This sequence joins TRBV20-1 and TRBJ2-2; the D gene is possibly TRBD1 (5 bases). Germline V CDR1 and CDR2: DFQATT, SNEGSKA (reference sequence). Trimming removed 6 bases from V and 0 bases from J, with 8 bases in between. CDR3 size: 13 residues. The CDR3 DNA reads as TGCAGTGCGGGGCAGCCGAACACCGGGGAGCTGTTTTTT. Protein: CSAGQPNTGELFF.

This clonotype showed up many times. The chain uses TRBV5-1 and TRBJ2-5; tentatively, D is TRBD2 (7 bases). The germline CDR1 and CDR2 sequences are SGHRS and YFSETQ. This CDR3 comprises 16 residues. V lost 5 bases, J lost 0 bases, and 17 bases lay in between. CDR3 loop: CASRLLAGANQETQYF. The CDR3 DNA is TGCGCCAGCAGGTTGTTGGCGGGGGCCAACCAAGAGACCCAGTACTTC. The full variable domain, in which reference TRBV5-1 and TRBJ2-5 provide the parts outside the CDR3, is KAGVTQTPRYLIKTRGQQVTLSCSPISGHRSVSWYQQTPGQGLQFLFEYFSETQRNKGNFPGRFSGRQFSNSRSEMNVSTLELGDSALYLCASRLLAGANQETQYFGPGTRLLVL.

This clonotype was counted a few times. The chain is built from TRBV7-6 and TRBJ2-2; weak D call: TRBD2 (5 bases). V lost 5 bases and J 7 bases, leaving 8 bases between the germline ends. Germline CDR1 is SGHVS and CDR2 is FNYEAQ. The CDR3 extends over 12 amino acids. Here the CDR3 reads CASSPGLGELFF. DNA for the CDR3: TGTGCCAGCAGCCCCGGACTCGGGGAGCTGTTTTTT.

This clonotype showed up many times. The chain combines TRBV12-5 with TRBJ2-1; 7 positions agree with TRBD2. The CDR3 extends over 13 amino acids. Trimming took 10 bases from V and 4 from J; bases not matched to a gene: 7. Per the germline V gene, CDR1 is LGHNT and CDR2 is FRNRAP. The CDR3 sequence: CATRASGYNEQFF. The CDR3 DNA sequence: TGTGCTACCCGAGCTAGCGGATACAATGAGCAGTTCTTC.

V and J are TRBV29-1 and TRBJ2-5, with 9 bases aligning to TRBD1. Germline-derived CDR1 and CDR2 are SQVTM and ANQGSEA. The J segment lost 2 bases and the V segment lost 7 bases, leaving 8 bases of the junction unmatched. This CDR3 has 14 amino acids. CDR3 residues: CSATPGQGQETQYF. Written as DNA, the CDR3 is TGCAGCGCCACCCCGGGACAGGGACAAGAGACCCAGTACTTC. The full variable domain, its missing parts supplied by reference TRBV29-1 and TRBJ2-5, is SAVISQKPSRDICQRGTSLTIQCQVDSQVTMMFWYRQQPGQSLTLIATANQGSEATYESGFVIDKFPISRPNLTFSTLTVSNMSPEDSSIYLCSATPGQGQETQYFGPGTRLLVL.

This clonotype was counted ten times or more. The V and J genes are TRBV12-3 or TRBV12-4 and TRBJ2-5; 9 positions agree with TRBD2. The trim removed 4 bases at V and 4 bases at J, leaving 10 bases unmatched. The CDR3 is 16 residues long. This CDR3 reads CASSSRFAGGGETQYF. CDR3 nucleotide sequence: TGTGCCAGCAGTTCTCGGTTTGCGGGAGGGGGAGAGACCCAGTACTTC.

Note on this clonotype: Germline and junction disagree at one end, which may indicate a read error. The gene calls are TRBV27 and TRBJ2-6; D might be TRBD1 (5 bases). Germline CDR1 reads MNHEY; CDR2 reads SMNVEV (reference sequence). This CDR3 is built from 15 residues. The CDR3 here is CASSSTSSGANALTF. The CDR3 region has the DNA TGTGCCAGCAGTTCAACAAGCTCTGGGGCCAACGCCCTGACTTTC.

This clonotype has only a few counts. V and J are TRBV7-2 and TRBJ1-5, with 8 nucleotides matching TRBD1. The V segment lost 5 bases and the J segment 2 bases; nucleotides outside the gene matches: 5. Looked up from germline, CDR1 is SGHTA and CDR2 is FQGNSA. The CDR3 totals 15 residues. CDR3 amino acids: CASSGQGMGNQPQHF. The CDR3 coding sequence is TGTGCCAGCAGCGGACAGGGAATGGGCAATCAGCCCCAGCATTTT.

The chain uses TRBV20-1 and TRBJ2-7, with 8 nucleotides matching TRBD1. Germline-derived CDR1 and CDR2 are DFQATT and SNEGSKA (reference sequence). The J segment lost 10 bases and the V segment lost 0 bases, leaving 8 bases of the junction unmatched. The CDR3 extends over 13 amino acids. The CDR3 region is CSAREGGQGRQYF. DNA for the CDR3: TGCAGTGCTAGAGAAGGTGGACAGGGACGCCAGTACTTC.

The V gene is TRBV10-3, the J gene TRBJ2-1; D is unresolved. The CDR3 loop spans 15 amino acids. CDR1 and CDR2 (germline): ENHRY, SYGVKD. The ends were cut back, 0 bases at V and 4 bases at J, with 10 bases in the middle. The CDR3 loop is CAISESVTVYNEQFF. In DNA, the CDR3 is TGTGCCATCAGTGAGTCGGTGACTGTATACAATGAGCAGTTCTTC.

This clonotype came up many times. V usage is TRBV28 and J usage is TRBJ1-5; maybe TRBD1 (5 bases). V was trimmed by 0 bases and J by 2 bases, leaving 14 bases between them. The CDR3 loop spans 17 amino acids. Germline-derived CDR1 and CDR2 are MDHEN and SYDVKM. As DNA, the CDR3 is TGTGCCAGCAGTTTATGGGGGAGGGGAACGGGCAATCAGCCCCAGCATTTT. Protein sequence: CASSLWGRGTGNQPQHF.

This sequence joins TRBV5-1 and TRBJ1-1; D ambiguous. The CDR3 length is 14 residues. Trimming pared 5 bases from V and 7 bases from J, leaving 18 bases between. Germline CDR1 reads SGHRS; CDR2 reads YFSETQ. The CDR3 here is CASSSGGSGVEAFF. The CDR3 DNA reads as TGCGCCAGCAGTTCGGGAGGCTCGGGTGTTGAAGCTTTCTTT.